This TCR beta chain was recovered during a study of T cells in Graves' hyperthyroidism and ophthalmopathy. Study context: Staff took peripheral blood when the initial diagnosis was made, before any treatment began. Overall study findings and caveats: It was a median 6.5 months before onset that the model predicted ophthalmopathy.

Thyroid ultrasound, orbital computed tomography, clinical symptoms, and serum thyroxine and TRAb underpinned diagnoses. Germline values: CDR1 DFQATT, CDR2 SNEGSKA (reference sequence). Trimming took 1 base from V and 9 from J; bases not matched to a gene: 12. The CDR3 is 14 amino acids. To note about this clonotype: The antigen is unknown.

What was amplified from RNA transcripts were TCR beta CDR3 regions. The HTBI primer set drove a first-round RT-PCR of the TCR CDR3. One entry per CDR3 protein, called by TCRdb with MiXCR from the multiplex PCR reads. The sample holds some 620,000 distinct CDR3 sequences, around 16% seen once. The chain carries TRBV20-1 and TRBJ2-7, with 7 positions matching TRBD2. The specimen was blood. The TCR was taken from a woman aged 25 to 39 with Graves' hyperthyroidism. The CDR3 bases are TGCAGTGCTAGAGTTGGGGGAGGGCCGAGGGTGCAGTACTTC. Protein sequence: CSARVGGGPRVQYF.